This T cell receptor (beta chain) originates from a study of lymphopenia after photon versus proton radiotherapy (dated by TCRdb to 2018 to 2020). Regarding the study in general: Photon and proton radiation therapy were compared by the study for their immunological effects in patients with gastrointestinal tumors who developed high-grade lymphopenia. The goal of the study was to characterize the differences between the two radiation modalities in how they affect the immune system. The 20 or so patients in the cohort had gastrointestinal tumors, were treated with either photon or proton therapy, and subsequently developed lymphopenia.

Library preparation was by the immunoSEQ multiplex PCR assay. Deep sequencing of rearranged TCR beta loci, alongside multiparametric flow cytometry, was used to profile T cell repertoires. TCRdb mirrors the immuneACCESS table, restricted to in-frame sequences. Some clones are absent from its copies; in checked studies, under half trace to an unresolved V gene, and the reason for the others is unknown. For this sample the table gives approximately 160,000 clones, of which around nine tenths were detected only once. The ten largest clones represent roughly 4.7% of the sample. The CDR3, from cysteine to phenylalanine, totals 14 residues. The sequence is cut down to CDR3 DNA, 42 bases in frame from base 1. The paper as a whole reports these results and caveats: The survival association was assessed only in patients who died, and better survival with proton therapy was presented by the authors as a possibility rather than a demonstrated result. After the lymphocyte count nadir, oligoclonal expansion, especially of CD8+ Temra cells, was observed in photon-treated repertoires, and the drop in diversity was driven by this expansion. Among patients across the cohort who died, overall survival time showed an inverse correlation with a larger post-nadir drop in TCR diversity. Relative stability during treatment was observed in proton-treated patients, whereas loss of naive T cells and TCR diversity and gain of effector/memory populations were observed in photon-treated patients.

About this clone itself: This receptor's antigen is unknown. No per-base quality is available; no much larger clone lies one base away.

Specimen: peripheral blood, collected from a patient treated with photon-based radiotherapy. This chain is built from TRBV21-1 and TRBJ1-5. TRBV21-1 is a recognized pseudogene. This receptor was identified in a man aged 45-65 years with gastric cancer. The CDR3 protein sequence reads: CASNGSLGNQPQHF. The sequenced DNA is TGTGCCAGCAACGGATCTTTGGGCAATCAGCCCCAGCATTTT.